Presented here are 7 T cell receptor beta chains from one specimen sequenced in a study of shared clonotypes between healthy human individuals. Clones were sequenced by immunoSEQ multiplex PCR, and TCRdb holds only the in-frame ones, with some missing. The data show over a million clones, approximately 98.5% seen once. Source material: naive CD4+ T cells sorted from blood. Documented subset: CD45RA+ positively selected. These receptors came from a man aged 25-40 years in good health.

The DNA for the CDR3 is TGTGCCATCAGTGAGAGGACAGGGGATCAGCCCCAGCATTTT. It codes for CAISERTGDQPQHF. This chain links TRBV10-3 with TRBJ1-5, with 9 bases that match TRBD1. Germline-derived CDR1 and CDR2 are ENHRY and SYGVKD. Trimming cost V 2 bases and J 5 bases; bases outside gene matches: 1. This CDR3 spans 14 amino acids.

This clone was observed once. The chain couples TRBV15 to TRBJ2-7, with D possibly TRBD2 on 5 matching bases. The germline gives CDR1 LNHNV, CDR2 YYDKDF (reference sequence). V lost 4 bases and J lost 2, with 6 bases in between. CDR3 length equals 12 residues. The CDR3 bases are TGTGCCACCAGCACCGGGGCCTACGAGCAGTACTTC. It translates to CATSTGAYEQYF.

The J gene is TRBJ1-5, the V gene TRBV19; D is uncertain. The CDR3 runs 14 residues. V lost 2 bases, J lost 7 bases, and 12 bases lay in between. Germline-derived CDR1 and CDR2 are LNHDA and SQIVND (reference sequence). The CDR3 here is CASSIIPGIQPQHF. CDR3 bases: TGTGCCAGTAGTATAATTCCGGGGATCCAGCCCCAGCATTTT.

V and J are TRBV27 and TRBJ2-5, with a weak D call TRBD2 (6 bases). Per the germline V gene, CDR1 is MNHEY and CDR2 is SMNVEV (reference sequence). The CDR3 covers 15 residues. V gave up 6 bases and J gave up 2 bases, with 16 bases separating them. The CDR3: CASSKGLTGQETQYF. The CDR3 DNA sequence: TGTGCCAGCAGCAAAGGACTAACAGGTCAAGAGACCCAGTACTTC.

The chain has TRBV7-9 and TRBJ2-7, with D tentatively TRBD2 (5 bases). From germline, CDR1 is SEHNR and CDR2 FQNEAQ (reference sequence). The CDR3 is 13 amino acids. The germline V and J ends were trimmed by 4 bases and 2 bases, with 9 bases remaining between them. CDR3 sequence reads: CASSSRGAYEQYF. The CDR3 DNA sequence: TGTGCCAGCAGCTCTCGGGGAGCCTACGAGCAGTACTTC.

The chain carries TRBV18 and TRBJ1-1; a possible D gene is TRBD1 (6 bases). Germline assignment: CDR1 KGHSH and CDR2 LQKENI. Trimming stripped 1 base from V and 0 bases from J, with 9 bases between. There are 15 residues in the CDR3. The CDR3 loop reads CASSPLTGLNTEAFF. CDR3 in DNA: TGTGCCAGCTCACCACTGACAGGTTTGAACACTGAAGCTTTCTTT.

The genes are TRBV19 and TRBJ1-1; D is perhaps TRBD1 (5 bases). V was trimmed by 1 base and J by 0 bases, leaving 6 bases between them. CDR3 length equals 14 residues. Germline assignment: CDR1 LNHDA and CDR2 SQIVND (reference sequence). CDR3 amino acids: CASSIGGLNTEAFF. CDR3 sequence (DNA): TGTGCCAGTAGTATAGGGGGACTGAACACTGAAGCTTTCTTT.